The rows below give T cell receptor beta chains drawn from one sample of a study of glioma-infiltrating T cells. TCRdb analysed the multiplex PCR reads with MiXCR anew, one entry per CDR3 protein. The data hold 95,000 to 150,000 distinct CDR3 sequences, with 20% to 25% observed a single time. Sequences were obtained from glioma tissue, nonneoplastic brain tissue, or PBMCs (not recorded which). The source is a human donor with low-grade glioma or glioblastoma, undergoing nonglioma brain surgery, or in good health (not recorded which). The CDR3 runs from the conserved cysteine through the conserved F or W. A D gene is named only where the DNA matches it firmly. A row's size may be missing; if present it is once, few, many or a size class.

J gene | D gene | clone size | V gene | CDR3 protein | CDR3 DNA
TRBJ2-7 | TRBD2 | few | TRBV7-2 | CASSLARTSSHEQYF | TGTGCCAGCAGCTTAGCCCGGACTAGTTCCCACGAGCAGTACTTC
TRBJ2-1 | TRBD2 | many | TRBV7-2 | CASSPRTSGSSNEQFF | TGTGCCAGCAGCCCCCGGACTAGCGGGAGTTCGAATGAGCAGTTCTTC
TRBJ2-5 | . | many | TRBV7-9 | CASSPGTHPGETQYF | TGTGCCAGCAGCCCCGGGACTCACCCCGGAGAGACCCAGTACTTC
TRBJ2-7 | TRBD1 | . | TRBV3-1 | CASSLLPTGDYEQYF | TGTGCCAGCAGCCTACTCCCGACAGGGGACTACGAGCAGTACTTC
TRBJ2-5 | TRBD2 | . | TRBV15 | CATNRGTPGGETQYF | TGTGCCACCAACAGAGGTACTCCGGGAGGAGAGACCCAGTACTTC
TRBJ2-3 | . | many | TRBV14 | CASSPGAISTDTQYF | TGTGCCAGCAGCCCGGGTGCGATTAGCACAGATACGCAGTATTTT
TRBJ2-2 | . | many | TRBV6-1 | CASRDMGTGELFF | TGTGCCAGCAGGGACATGGGTACCGGGGAGCTGTTTTTT
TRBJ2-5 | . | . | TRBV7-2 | CAGRRVSNQETQYF | TGTGCCGGCAGGAGAGTAAGCAACCAAGAGACCCAGTACTTC
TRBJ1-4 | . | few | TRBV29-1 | CSVGTERRKLFF | TGCAGCGTCGGGACCGAAAGAAGAAAACTGTTTTTT
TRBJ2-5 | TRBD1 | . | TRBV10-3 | CAISPTGLRQETQYF | TGTGCCATCAGTCCGACAGGGTTGAGACAAGAGACCCAGTACTTC
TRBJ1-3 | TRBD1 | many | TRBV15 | CATSRQGSIGTIYF | TGTGCCACCAGCCGACAGGGATCGATCGGTACCATATATTTT
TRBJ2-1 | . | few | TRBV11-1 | CASSLVGSSGSYNEQFF | TGTGCCAGCAGCTTAGTTGGTAGTAGCGGCTCCTACAATGAGCAGTTCTTC
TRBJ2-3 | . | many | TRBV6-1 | CASIGRAADTQYF | TGTGCCAGCATTGGACGGGCCGCAGATACGCAGTATTTT
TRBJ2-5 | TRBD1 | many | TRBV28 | CASSLFSGQGVRETQYF | TGTGCCAGCAGTTTATTCTCGGGACAGGGCGTTAGGGAGACCCAGTACTTC
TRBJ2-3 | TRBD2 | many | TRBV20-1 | CSAVTAGATDTQYF | TGCAGTGCTGTCACAGCGGGAGCGACAGATACGCAGTATTTT
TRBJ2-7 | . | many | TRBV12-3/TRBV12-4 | CASGFPYEQYF | TGTGCCAGCGGTTTTCCATACGAGCAGTACTTC
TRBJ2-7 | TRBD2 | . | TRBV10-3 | CAISGTSGTPAEQYF | TGTGCCATCAGTGGGACTAGCGGTACCCCCGCCGAGCAGTACTTC
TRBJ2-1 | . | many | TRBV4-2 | CASSQDLPAYNEQFF | TGTGCCAGCAGCCAAGACCTACCCGCCTACAATGAGCAGTTCTTC
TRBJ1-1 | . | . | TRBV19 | CASRVTPHGGVGAFF | TGTGCCAGTAGGGTGACCCCCCACGGCGGTGTGGGAGCTTTCTTT
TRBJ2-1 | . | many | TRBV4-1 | CASSQDGGRGDNEQFF | TGCGCCAGCAGCCAAGATGGGGGGCGGGGAGACAATGAGCAGTTCTTC
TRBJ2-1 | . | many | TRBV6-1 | CASSLSTNNEQFF | TGTGCCAGCAGCCTAAGTACGAACAATGAGCAGTTCTTC
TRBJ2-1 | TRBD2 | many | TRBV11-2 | CASSFSGGRRNEQFF | TGTGCCAGCAGCTTTTCGGGCGGGAGGCGTAATGAGCAGTTCTTC
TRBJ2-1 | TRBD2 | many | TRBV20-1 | CSALAGVFPNEQFF | TGCAGTGCACTAGCGGGAGTATTCCCCAATGAGCAGTTCTTC
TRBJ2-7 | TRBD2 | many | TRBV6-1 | CASRTASGRYEQYF | TGTGCCAGCAGAACGGCTAGCGGGAGATACGAGCAGTACTTC
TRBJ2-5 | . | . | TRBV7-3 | CASSLKRRVYKETQYF | TGTGCCAGCAGCTTAAAGCGCCGGGTATACAAAGAGACCCAGTACTTC
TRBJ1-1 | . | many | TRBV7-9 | CASSPILRVNTEAFF | TGTGCCAGCAGCCCTATACTCAGGGTGAACACTGAAGCTTTCTTT
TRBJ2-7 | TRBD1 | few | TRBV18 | CASSTSTPGTGAFSEQYF | TGTGCCAGCTCGACTTCTACACCGGGGACAGGGGCATTTTCCGAGCAGTACTTC
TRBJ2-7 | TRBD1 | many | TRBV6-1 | CASRRPGQGAYEQYF | TGTGCCAGCAGGAGACCGGGACAGGGGGCCTACGAGCAGTACTTC
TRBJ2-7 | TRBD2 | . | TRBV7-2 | CASSLHPGGATEQYF | TGTGCCAGCAGCTTACACCCCGGGGGGGCCACCGAGCAGTACTTC
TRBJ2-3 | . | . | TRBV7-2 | CASSLEAVSYTDTQYF | TGTGCCAGCAGCTTAGAAGCGGTCTCCTACACAGATACGCAGTATTTT
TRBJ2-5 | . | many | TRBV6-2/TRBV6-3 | CASSYSTTSQETQYF | TGTGCCAGCAGTTACTCGACGACAAGTCAAGAGACCCAGTACTTC
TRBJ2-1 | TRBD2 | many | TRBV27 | CASSLRSGIRNEQFF | TGTGCCAGCAGTTTGCGGAGCGGGATACGCAATGAGCAGTTCTTC
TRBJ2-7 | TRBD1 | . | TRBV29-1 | CSVEDPGTGSYEQYF | TGCAGCGTTGAAGATCCGGGGACAGGGTCGTACGAGCAGTACTTC
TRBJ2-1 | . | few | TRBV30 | CAFGRYNEQFF | TGTGCCTTCGGACGATACAATGAGCAGTTCTTC
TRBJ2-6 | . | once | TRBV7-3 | CASNLTLHSGANVLTF | TGTGCCAGCAACTTAACGCTTCACTCTGGGGCCAACGTCCTGACTTTC
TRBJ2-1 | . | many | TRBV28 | CASSYLPYTGSPYNEQFF | TGTGCCAGCAGTTACCTACCCTACACAGGGAGTCCCTACAATGAGCAGTTCTTC
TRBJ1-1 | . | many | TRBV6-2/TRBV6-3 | CASYVAPRTEAFF | TGTGCCAGCTACGTAGCCCCCCGGACTGAAGCTTTCTTT
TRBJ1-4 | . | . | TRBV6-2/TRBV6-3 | CASSDIGANEKLFF | TGTGCCAGCAGCGACATCGGAGCTAATGAAAAACTGTTTTTT
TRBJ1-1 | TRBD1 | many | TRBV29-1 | CSVFDNRGTNTEAFF | TGCAGCGTGTTTGACAACAGGGGCACAAACACTGAAGCTTTCTTT
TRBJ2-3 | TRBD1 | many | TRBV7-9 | CASSRIQGEIDTQYF | TGTGCCAGCAGCCGGATTCAGGGGGAAATCGATACGCAGTATTTT
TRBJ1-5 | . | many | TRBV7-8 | CASSSPGDGNQPQHF | TGTGCCAGCAGCTCCCCCGGGGACGGCAATCAGCCCCAGCATTTT
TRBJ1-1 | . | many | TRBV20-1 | CSAREWMDTEAFF | TGCAGTGCTAGAGAGTGGATGGACACTGAAGCTTTCTTT
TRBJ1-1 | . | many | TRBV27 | CASWKITRNTEAFF | TGTGCCAGCTGGAAAATTACCAGGAACACTGAAGCTTTCTTT
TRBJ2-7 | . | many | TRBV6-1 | CASSPRLDSYEQYF | TGTGCCAGCAGTCCAAGGTTGGACAGCTACGAGCAGTACTTC
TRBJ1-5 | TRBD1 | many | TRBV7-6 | CASSFAKSMTGEANQPQHF | TGTGCCAGCAGCTTCGCTAAGAGCATGACAGGGGAGGCCAATCAGCCCCAGCATTTT
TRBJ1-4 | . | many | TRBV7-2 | CASSFDGQPNEKLFF | TGTGCCAGCAGCTTTGACGGACAGCCCAATGAAAAACTGTTTTTT
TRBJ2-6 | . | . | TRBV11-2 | CASSSKGWGSSGANVLTF | TGTGCCAGCAGCTCAAAAGGGTGGGGAAGCTCTGGGGCCAACGTCCTGACTTTC
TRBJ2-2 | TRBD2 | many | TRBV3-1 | CASSQRTSLAGELFF | TGTGCCAGCAGCCAACGGACTAGTCTCGCCGGGGAGCTGTTTTTT
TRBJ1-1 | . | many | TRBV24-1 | CATSAWGDTEAFF | TGTGCCACCAGTGCCTGGGGGGACACTGAAGCTTTCTTT
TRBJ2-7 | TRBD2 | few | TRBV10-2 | CASSSSGYEQYF | TGCGCCAGCAGTTCTAGCGGGTACGAGCAGTACTTC